These 13 T cell receptor beta chains were all obtained from the same sample, sequenced in a study of cytomegalovirus exposure and HLA in healthy donors. The PCR was carried out with 60 Vbeta primers and 13 Jbeta primers. Repertoires were generated with immunoSEQ multiplex PCR, while TCRdb's copy carries only in-frame clones and drops some. The repertoire consists of about 94,000 clones, with 7.6% occurring once and the leading ten covering approximately 2.5%. The sample consisted of PBMCs. These TCRs come from a man in his fifties or sixties in good health and CMV-seronegative.

This sequence joins TRBV28 and TRBJ2-7; the match to TRBD1 covers 9 bases. The length of the CDR3 is 14 residues. With V trimmed by 4 bases and J by 5 bases, 6 bases remained unmatched. Germline CDR1 MDHEN, CDR2 SYDVKM. This CDR3 is CASSWGQGYNEQYF. As DNA, the CDR3 is TGTGCCAGCAGTTGGGGACAGGGATACAACGAGCAGTACTTC.

This clone has a handful of counts. This chain uses TRBV7-2 with TRBJ2-5; TRBD1 aligns across 9 bases. The better agreement between TRBJ2-7 and the DNA end casts doubt on the J call. The CDR3 runs to 15 residues. Per the germline V gene, CDR1 is SGHTA and CDR2 is FQGNSA. CDR3 sequence (DNA): TGTGCCAGCGCTAATACCGGGACAGGGATCTACGAGCAGTACTTC. Amino acids: CASANTGTGIYEQYF.

This clone was seen a few times. The V gene is TRBV15, the J gene TRBJ2-7; 7 nucleotides agree with TRBD1. The J segment lost 6 bases and the V segment lost 4 bases, leaving 9 bases of the junction unmatched. CDR1 and CDR2 (germline): LNHNV, YYDKDF (reference sequence). This CDR3 is 14 amino acids long. DNA of the CDR3: TGTGCCACCAGCATTACAGGGGTCCGAGCCGAGCAGTACTTC. This gives the protein CATSITGVRAEQYF. The variable domain in full, with the rest retrieved from reference TRBV15 and TRBJ2-7, is DAMVIQNPRYQVTQFGKPVTLSCSQTLNHNVMYWYQQKSSQAPKLLFHYYDKDFNNEADTPDNFQSRRPNTSFCFLDIRSPGLGDTAMYLCATSITGVRAEQYFGPGTRLTVT.

The chain joins TRBV18 to TRBJ2-3; TRBD1 is a possible D gene (6 bases). Germline assignment: CDR1 KGHSH and CDR2 LQKENI. V was trimmed by 2 bases and J by 5 bases, leaving 23 bases between them. The CDR3 is made up of 18 amino acids. The DNA of the CDR3 is TGTGCCAGCTCACCATACCCTACAGGGATGGGTGCGGGAGATACGCAGTATTTT. It is translated as CASSPYPTGMGAGDTQYF.

The sample holds a few counts of this clone. This rearrangement joins TRBV28 to TRBJ2-3; 9 positions agree with TRBD1. V shed 5 bases and J 3 bases; nucleotides not matched to a gene: 3. CDR1 and CDR2 from the germline V gene are MDHEN and SYDVKM. This CDR3 region has 14 residues. The CDR3 is CASSDGQGTDTQYF. The CDR3 DNA reads TGTGCCAGCAGTGACGGACAGGGGACAGATACGCAGTATTTT.

In its sample, this clone was seen a few times. The chain has TRBV11-2 and TRBJ1-2; D is perhaps TRBD1 (6 bases). The CDR3 extends over 13 amino acids. The germline V and J ends were trimmed by 6 bases and 4 bases, with 12 bases remaining between them. CDR1 is SGHAT and CDR2 is FQNNGV in the germline V gene. For the CDR3, the DNA is TGTGCCAGCAGGATGGGAGGGGGCTATGGCTACACCTTC. This codes for CASRMGGGYGYTF.

This clone has only a few counts. The chain combines TRBV28 with TRBJ1-4; D is undetermined. CDR1 MDHEN and CDR2 SYDVKM come from the germline V gene. The CDR3 sequence is 15 residues long. Trimming removed 4 bases at V and 8 bases at J, with 17 bases between. The CDR3: CASSSRGFIGEKLFF. The CDR3 nucleotides read TGTGCCAGCAGTTCCCGAGGGTTTATCGGGGAAAAACTGTTTTTT.

The chain has TRBV4-1 and TRBJ2-5, with D maybe TRBD1 (6 bases). The V gene lost 1 base and the J gene lost 5 bases, with 17 bases spanning the gap. CDR1 is MGHRA, CDR2 YSYEKL, per germline. This CDR3 region has 16 residues. The CDR3 coding sequence is TGCGCCAGCAGCCAAGGGGGGCCGTCTTTCCAGGAGACCCAGTACTTC. Protein product: CASSQGGPSFQETQYF.

The rearrangement links TRBV6-1 to TRBJ2-3, with D possibly matching TRBD2 (7 bases). Germline V CDR1 and CDR2: MNHNS, SASEGT. The CDR3 sequence is 15 residues long. With 7 bases removed from V and 4 bases from J, the gap between germline ends came to 18 bases. CDR3 region: CASTWKGGPSDTQYF. DNA for the CDR3: TGTGCCAGCACTTGGAAGGGGGGGCCCTCAGATACGCAGTATTTT.

This clone was seen more than once but under ten times. CDR3 in amino acids: CASSPRQGLGEQYF. CDR3 coding DNA: TGTGCCAGCAGCCCTAGACAGGGGTTGGGCGAGCAGTACTTC. J is TRBJ2-7 and V is TRBV5-4; TRBD1 aligns across 8 bases. Germline loops: CDR1 SGHNT, CDR2 YYREEE (reference sequence). J gave up 6 bases and V 4 bases, and 9 bases lay outside the gene matches. The CDR3 is made up of 14 amino acids.

As concerns this clone: Germline is not matched at one junction end, which may reflect a read error. J is TRBJ1-1 and V is TRBV6-6; 7 bases are shared with TRBD1. Germline values: CDR1 MNHNY, CDR2 SVGAGI (reference sequence). CDR3 length: 14 amino acids. The CDR3 region is CASSSTGINTEASF. CDR3 DNA: TGTGCCAGCAGTTCGACAGGGATAAACACTGAAGCTTCCTTT.

This clone has a handful of counts. The chain has TRBV6-6 and TRBJ2-5; D remains unclear. The J call could be wrong; TRBJ2-7 is a better fit for the DNA end. This CDR3 has 15 residues. The germline V gene has CDR1 MNHNY and CDR2 SVGAGI (reference sequence). CDR3 residues: CASTLTDTSSYEQYF. The CDR3 nucleotides read TGTGCCAGCACCCTGACTGATACGAGCTCCTACGAGCAGTACTTC.

The gene calls are TRBV28 and TRBJ2-3; a possible D gene is TRBD1 (5 bases). The CDR3 runs to 14 residues. Germline V lookup: CDR1 MDHEN, CDR2 SYDVKM. V lost 2 bases and J lost 5, with 11 bases in between. DNA of the CDR3: TGTGCCAGCAGTTTAAGCTACAGGCGAGATACGCAGTATTTT. Protein sequence: CASSLSYRRDTQYF.